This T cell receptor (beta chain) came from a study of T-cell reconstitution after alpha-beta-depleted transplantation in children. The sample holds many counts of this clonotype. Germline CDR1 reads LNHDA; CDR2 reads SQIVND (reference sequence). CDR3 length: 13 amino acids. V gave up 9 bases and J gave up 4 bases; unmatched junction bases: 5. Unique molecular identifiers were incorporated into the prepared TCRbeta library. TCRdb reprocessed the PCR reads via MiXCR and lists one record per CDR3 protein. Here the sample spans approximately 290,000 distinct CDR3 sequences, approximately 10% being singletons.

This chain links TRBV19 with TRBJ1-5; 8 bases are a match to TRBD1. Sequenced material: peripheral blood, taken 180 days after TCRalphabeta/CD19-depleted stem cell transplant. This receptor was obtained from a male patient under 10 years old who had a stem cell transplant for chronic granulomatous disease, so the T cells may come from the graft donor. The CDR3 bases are TGTGCCAGCAAGGACAGGGTAAATCAGCCCCAGCATTTT. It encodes CASKDRVNQPQHF.